This T cell receptor beta chain was documented in a study of T cell responses to AZD1222 COVID-19 vaccine. On this clone itself: What it binds is not known.

Combined were second doses at about 4 or about 12 weeks. Findings and caveats of the study: The donor group comprised mostly white British people and more females; the analysis possibly underestimated clonal diversity. Just six AZD1222 recipients were seropositive at baseline. Close to half of all spike-specific TCRs reportedly target regions of the variants that are unmutated.

Measured with immunoSEQ multiplex PCR; TCRdb has only the in-frame clones, and not every one. The table shows some 150,000 clones, with roughly nine tenths occurring only once. The sample here was peripheral blood, taken 28 days after the second AZD1222 dose. The source is an adult who received the AZD1222 COVID-19 vaccine.

CDR3 protein: CASSETGTVVSGNTIYF. The CDR3 nucleotides read TGCGCCAGCAGTGAGACCGGGACGGTAGTCTCTGGAAACACCATATATTTT. The chain joins TRBV10-2 to TRBJ1-3, with D possibly matching TRBD1 (5 bases). The CDR3 covers 17 residues. V lost 2 bases, J lost 0 bases, and 14 bases lay in between. Germline CDR1 WSHSY, CDR2 SAAADI.